This is a list of T cell receptor beta chains from one sample in a study of T cell repertoires in cytomegalovirus infection. TCRdb itself ran the reads through MiXCR, one entry per CDR3 protein. The sample contains nearly 450,000 distinct CDR3 sequences, roughly 30% of which appear only once. Sequencing was done on a sample of PBMCs. These receptors all come from a human donor in good health (CMV status not recorded). Some clones in this sample may be carry-over from other donors' samples. CDR3s include the opening cysteine and the closing phenylalanine or tryptophan. A D gene is named only where the DNA matches it firmly. The size of a clone is reported for some rows only, either as once, few or many, or as a class for expanded clones.

d_gene	abundance	v_gene	j_gene	CDR3nt	CDR3aa
.	many	TRBV7-2	TRBJ1-1	TGTGCCAGCAGCTTTTATGGGGGTTACACTGAAGCTTTCTTT	CASSFYGGYTEAFF
TRBD2	.	TRBV5-6	TRBJ2-7	TGTGCCAGCAGCTTGGACCTAGTCGGGGGGGTCGAGCAGTACTTC	CASSLDLVGGVEQYF
TRBD1	.	TRBV11-2	TRBJ2-3	TGTGCCAGCAGCCCAGGGGGCAAGAAAGATACGCAGTATTTT	CASSPGGKKDTQYF
TRBD2	few	TRBV6-1	TRBJ2-5	TGTGCCAGCAGCATACTAGCGGGGGGGCTTGAGACCCAGTACTTC	CASSILAGGLETQYF
.	many	TRBV7-6	TRBJ2-1	TGTGCCAGCAGCTTAGGTTTGGCTTATGAGCAGTTCTTC	CASSLGLAYEQFF
TRBD1	.	TRBV6-1	TRBJ2-5	TGTGCCAGCAGTTCAATGACAGGGGGCTTTCAAGAGACCCAGTACTTC	CASSSMTGGFQETQYF
TRBD1	.	TRBV11-3	TRBJ1-1	TGTGCCAGCAGCGCCCTTACAGGGGGCGAAGCTTTCTTT	CASSALTGGEAFF
.	few	TRBV12-5	TRBJ2-1	TGTGCTAGTGGTTTGGACAACAATGAGCAGTTCTTC	CASGLDNNEQFF
TRBD1	.	TRBV4-1	TRBJ2-2	TGCGCCAGCAGCCAAGTATTAAGGACAGGGAACACCGGGGAGCTGTTTTTT	CASSQVLRTGNTGELFF
.	few	TRBV6-2/TRBV6-3	TRBJ2-6	TGTGCCAGCAAAGTAGATCACGGGGCCAACGTCCTGACTTTC	CASKVDHGANVLTF